The clone carrying this T cell receptor (beta chain) was seen many times. One end of the junction fails to match germline, which may point to a read error. Unique molecular identifiers were incorporated when the TCRbeta library was constructed. TCRdb re-called the PCR reads through MiXCR, storing one row per CDR3 protein. This table has some 200,000 distinct CDR3 sequences, more than 7.5% appearing once. The CDR3 is made up of 15 amino acids. Germline CDR1 and CDR2: MNHEY and SMNVEV (reference sequence). This sample is part of a study of T-cell reconstitution after alpha-beta-depleted transplantation in children.

The V gene is TRBV27, the J gene TRBJ2-1, with D unresolved. This TCR derives from a human donor who donated a stem cell graft to a child with SCID. The sequencing used PBMCs from the stem cell graft donor, collected from the stem cell graft. DNA for the CDR3: TGTGCCAGCAGTCTATCGATAACCTCCTACAATGAGCAGTTCTTC. Its protein product is CASSLSITSYNEQFF.